This T cell receptor (beta chain) was captured in a study of cytomegalovirus exposure and HLA in healthy donors listed by TCRdb under 2017. Some background on the complete study: The 666 repertoires of the first cohort and the approximately 130 validation repertoires were produced on the same platform, according to a later analysis. The study aimed to test whether cataloging public T cell receptors could reveal signatures of past pathogen exposure. A separate validation cohort of about 110 different subjects was used in addition to the roughly 640-subject first cohort. To predict cytomegalovirus infection status, the study brought together high-throughput TCR immunosequencing, statistical association of individual TCRs with disease status, and machine learning. Findings and caveats that apply to the study as a whole: A few of the identified cytomegalovirus-associated TCR beta chains were confirmed in vitro to be specific for cytomegalovirus antigens. The classifier was reported to diagnose cytomegalovirus status with high specificity and sensitivity in both the original and validation cohorts. It was suggested by the authors that the approach could potentially be generalized to other disease states and immunological phenotypes. Most TCR sequences were observed very rarely across donors, whereas some public TCRs were present in many individuals. The validation cohort had no HLA typing available for a later analysis, so co-occurrence within that cohort was assessed over all 130 or so repertoires. In a later analysis, TCRs clustered in the first cohort were found to also tend to co-occur in the approximately 120 validation repertoires, with approximately 93% of cluster scores above 0. The study listed over 150 TCR beta chains as associated with cytomegalovirus.

Separate from the roughly 650-subject first cohort, the validation cohort of some 130 subjects was the group to which the donors belonged. In the germline V gene, CDR1 corresponds to KGHSH and CDR2 to LQKENI. Trimming takes 5 bases from V and 0 bases from J, and the germline ends sit 7 bases apart. From the cysteine through the phenylalanine, the CDR3 covers 13 amino acids. Only CDR3 DNA remains: 39 bases, in frame from the first base. Library prep was done by the immunoSEQ multiplex PCR assay. The published analysis was carried out like this. To diagnose cytomegalovirus status from the catalog of TCR beta chain sequences, a statistical classification framework was built. Drawn from immuneACCESS, this table holds only the in-frame rearrangements with V and J called that TCRdb kept. Clones are partly lost; checked studies trace under half to an unresolved V gene and leave the rest unexplained. The DNA was the basis for D and trimming; V, J and clone size are from that table. The sample table contains roughly 75,000 clones; only one count was recorded for about 94% of them. Jointly, the top ten make up roughly 1.4% of the sample.

A remark on this clone: Its target antigen remains unknown. No base-level quality is on record; no much larger clone is a single base apart.

This receptor chain uses TRBV18 and TRBJ1-1; the D gene identity is not certain. Sequenced input: PBMCs. This receptor was taken from a man aged 18-30 years in good health and CMV-seropositive. The sequenced DNA is TGTGCCAGCTCAGGAGGCATGAACACTGAAGCTTTCTTT. This is translated as CASSGGMNTEAFF.